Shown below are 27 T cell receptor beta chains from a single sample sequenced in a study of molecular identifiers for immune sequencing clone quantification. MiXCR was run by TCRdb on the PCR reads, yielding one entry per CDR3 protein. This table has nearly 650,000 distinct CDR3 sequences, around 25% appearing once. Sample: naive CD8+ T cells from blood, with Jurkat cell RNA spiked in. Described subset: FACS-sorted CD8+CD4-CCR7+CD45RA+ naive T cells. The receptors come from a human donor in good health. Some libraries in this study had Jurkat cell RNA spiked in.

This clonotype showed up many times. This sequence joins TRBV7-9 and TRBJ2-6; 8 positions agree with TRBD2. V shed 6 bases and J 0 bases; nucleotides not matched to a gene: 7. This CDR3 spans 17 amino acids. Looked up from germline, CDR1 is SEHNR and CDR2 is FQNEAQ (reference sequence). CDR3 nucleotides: TGTGCCAGCAGGCCCTCCGGGACTAGCTCTGGGGCCAACGTCCTGACTTTC. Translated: CASRPSGTSSGANVLTF.

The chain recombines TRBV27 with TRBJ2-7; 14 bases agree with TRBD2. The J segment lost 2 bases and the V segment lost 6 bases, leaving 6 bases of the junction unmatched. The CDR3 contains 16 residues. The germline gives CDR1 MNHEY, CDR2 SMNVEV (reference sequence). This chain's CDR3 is CASRPGLAGEAYEQYF. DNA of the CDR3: TGTGCCAGCAGGCCGGGACTAGCGGGAGAAGCCTACGAGCAGTACTTC.

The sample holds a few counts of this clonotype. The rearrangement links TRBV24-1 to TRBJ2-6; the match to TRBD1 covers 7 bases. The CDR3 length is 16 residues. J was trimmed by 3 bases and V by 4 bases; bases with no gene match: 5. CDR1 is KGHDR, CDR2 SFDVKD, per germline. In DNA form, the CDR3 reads TGTGCCACCAGTGACCATGACAGGGTTGGGGCCAACGTCCTGACTTTC. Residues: CATSDHDRVGANVLTF.

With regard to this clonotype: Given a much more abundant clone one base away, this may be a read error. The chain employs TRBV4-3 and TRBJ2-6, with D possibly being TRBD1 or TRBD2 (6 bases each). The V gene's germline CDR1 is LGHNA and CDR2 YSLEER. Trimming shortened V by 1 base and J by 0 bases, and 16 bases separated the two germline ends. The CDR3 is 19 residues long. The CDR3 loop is CASSQVFTRGDSGANVLTF. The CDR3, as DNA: TGCGCCAGCAGCCAAGTATTTACAAGGGGGGACTCTGGGGCCAACGTCCTGACTTTC.

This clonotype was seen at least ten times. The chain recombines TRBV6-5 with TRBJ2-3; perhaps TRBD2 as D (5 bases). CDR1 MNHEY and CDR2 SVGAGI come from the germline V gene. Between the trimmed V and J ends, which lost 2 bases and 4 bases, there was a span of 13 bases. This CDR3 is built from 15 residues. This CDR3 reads CASSYRTGLADTQYF. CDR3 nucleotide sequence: TGTGCCAGCAGTTACCGTACGGGATTGGCAGATACGCAGTATTTT.

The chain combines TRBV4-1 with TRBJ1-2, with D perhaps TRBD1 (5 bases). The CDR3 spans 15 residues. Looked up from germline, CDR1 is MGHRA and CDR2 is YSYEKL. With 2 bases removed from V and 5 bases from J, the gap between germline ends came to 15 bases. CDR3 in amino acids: CASSQNRGGGYGYTF. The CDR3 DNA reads TGCGCCAGCAGCCAAAATCGGGGCGGGGGATATGGCTACACCTTC.

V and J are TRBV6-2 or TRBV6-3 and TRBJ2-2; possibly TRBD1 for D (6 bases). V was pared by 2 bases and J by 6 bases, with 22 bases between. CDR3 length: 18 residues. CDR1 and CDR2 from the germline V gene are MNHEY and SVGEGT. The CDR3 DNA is TGTGCCAGCAGTTACGAGGCTCTTTGGACCAGGGGCCCCGGGGAGCTGTTTTTT. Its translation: CASSYEALWTRGPGELFF.

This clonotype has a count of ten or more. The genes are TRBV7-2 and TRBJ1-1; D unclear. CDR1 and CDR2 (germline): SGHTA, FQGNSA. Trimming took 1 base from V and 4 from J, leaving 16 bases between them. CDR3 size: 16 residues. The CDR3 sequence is CASSLDLVGGVTEAFF. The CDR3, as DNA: TGTGCCAGCAGCTTAGATCTTGTCGGAGGAGTCACTGAAGCTTTCTTT. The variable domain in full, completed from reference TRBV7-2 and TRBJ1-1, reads GAGVSQSPSNKVTEKGKDVELRCDPISGHTALYWYRQSLGQGLEFLIYFQGNSAPDKSGLPSDRFSAERTGGSVSTLTIQRTQQEDSAVYLCASSLDLVGGVTEAFFGQGTRLTVV.

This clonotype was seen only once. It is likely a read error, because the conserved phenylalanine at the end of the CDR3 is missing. The CDR3 bases are TGTGCCAGCAGCGTAACAGGGGGAGCTGAAGCTTTCATT. It encodes CASSVTGGAEAFI. The chain links TRBV7-9 to TRBJ1-1; 8 bases fit TRBD1. The CDR3 length is 13 residues. The J segment lost 6 bases and the V segment lost 5 bases, leaving 5 bases of the junction unmatched. Germline CDR1 is SEHNR and CDR2 is FQNEAQ (reference sequence).

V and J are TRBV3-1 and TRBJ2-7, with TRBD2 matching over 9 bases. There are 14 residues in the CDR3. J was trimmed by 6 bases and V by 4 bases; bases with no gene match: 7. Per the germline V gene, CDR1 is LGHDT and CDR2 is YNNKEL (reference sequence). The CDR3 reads CASSLAGDGVEQYF. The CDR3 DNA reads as TGTGCCAGCAGCCTAGCGGGAGACGGGGTCGAGCAGTACTTC.

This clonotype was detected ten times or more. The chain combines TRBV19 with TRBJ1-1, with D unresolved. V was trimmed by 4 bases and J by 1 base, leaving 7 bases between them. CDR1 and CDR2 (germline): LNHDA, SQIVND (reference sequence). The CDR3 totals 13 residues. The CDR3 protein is CASSNGPNTEAFF. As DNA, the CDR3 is TGTGCCAGTAGTAACGGTCCGAACACTGAAGCTTTCTTT.

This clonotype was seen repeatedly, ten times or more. The CDR3 nucleotides are TGTGCCAGCAGCGTAGCAGCAGGGACCCCCTACGAGCAGTACTTC. This sequence encodes CASSVAAGTPYEQYF. This chain links TRBV9 with TRBJ2-7; D tentatively fits TRBD1 or TRBD2 (5 bases each). V was trimmed by 0 bases and J by 2 bases, leaving 12 bases between them. The CDR3 runs 15 residues. Germline CDR1 reads SGDLS; CDR2 reads YYNGEE.

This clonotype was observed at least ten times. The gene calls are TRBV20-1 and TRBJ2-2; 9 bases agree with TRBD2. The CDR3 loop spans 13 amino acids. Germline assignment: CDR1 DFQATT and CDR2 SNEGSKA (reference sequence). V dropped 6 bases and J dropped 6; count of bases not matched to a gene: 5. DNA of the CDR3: TGCAGTGCCTTAGCGGGAGTTGCCGGGGAGCTGTTTTTT. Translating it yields CSALAGVAGELFF.

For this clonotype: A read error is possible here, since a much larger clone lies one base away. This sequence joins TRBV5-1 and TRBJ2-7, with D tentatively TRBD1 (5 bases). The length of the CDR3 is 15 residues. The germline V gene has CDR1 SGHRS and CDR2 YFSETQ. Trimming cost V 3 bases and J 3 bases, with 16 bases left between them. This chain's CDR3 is CASSWVPQTDYEQYF. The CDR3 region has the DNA TGCGCCAGCAGCTGGGTGCCGCAGACAGACTACGAGCAGTACTTC.

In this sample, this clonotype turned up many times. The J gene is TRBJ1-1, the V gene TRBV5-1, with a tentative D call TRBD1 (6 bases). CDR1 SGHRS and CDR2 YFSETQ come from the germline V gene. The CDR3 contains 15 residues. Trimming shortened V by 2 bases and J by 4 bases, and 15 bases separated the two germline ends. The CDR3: CASSFNWGAVTEAFF. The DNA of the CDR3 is TGCGCCAGCAGCTTTAATTGGGGGGCTGTCACTGAAGCTTTCTTT.

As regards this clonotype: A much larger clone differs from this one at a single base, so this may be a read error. The DNA for the CDR3 is TGTGCCAGCAGTTATTACAGGACAAACGCTGAAGCTTTCTTT. It is translated as CASSYYRTNAEAFF. The chain carries TRBV6-2 or TRBV6-3 and TRBJ1-1; possibly TRBD1 for D (5 bases). Germline loops: CDR1 MNHEY, CDR2 SVGEGT. The CDR3 has 14 residues. Trimming took 3 bases from V and 6 from J, leaving 14 bases between them.

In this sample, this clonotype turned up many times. The CDR3: CAWSVGQGRTDTQYF. The DNA for the CDR3 is TGTGCCTGGAGTGTTGGACAGGGTCGAACAGATACGCAGTATTTT. This chain connects TRBV30 to TRBJ2-3; the match to TRBD1 covers 8 bases. After removal of 0 bases from V and 3 bases from J, the junction contained 5 bases not matched to a gene. This CDR3 is 15 amino acids long. Looked up from germline, CDR1 is GTSNPN and CDR2 is SVGIG (reference sequence).

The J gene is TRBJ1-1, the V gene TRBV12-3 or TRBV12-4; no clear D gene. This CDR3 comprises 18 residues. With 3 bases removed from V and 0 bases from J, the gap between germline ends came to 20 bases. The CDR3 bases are TGTGCCAGCAGTTTGGCCCCCTCTTCGATAGGGTTGAACACTGAAGCTTTCTTT. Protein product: CASSLAPSSIGLNTEAFF.

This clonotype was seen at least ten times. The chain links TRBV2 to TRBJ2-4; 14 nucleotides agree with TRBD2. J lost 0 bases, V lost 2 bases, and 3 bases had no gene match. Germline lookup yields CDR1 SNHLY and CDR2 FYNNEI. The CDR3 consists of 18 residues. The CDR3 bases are TGTGCCAGCAGTGAAAGGACTAGCGGGAGGACAGCCAAAAACATTCAGTACTTC. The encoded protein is CASSERTSGRTAKNIQYF.

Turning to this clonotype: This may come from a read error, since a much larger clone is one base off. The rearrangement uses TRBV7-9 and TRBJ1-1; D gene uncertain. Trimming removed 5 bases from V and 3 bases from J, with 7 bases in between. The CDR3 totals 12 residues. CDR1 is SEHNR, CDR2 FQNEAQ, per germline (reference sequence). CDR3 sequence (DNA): TGTGCCAGCAGCGAGGGTCACACTGAAGCTTTCTTT. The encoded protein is CASSEGHTEAFF.

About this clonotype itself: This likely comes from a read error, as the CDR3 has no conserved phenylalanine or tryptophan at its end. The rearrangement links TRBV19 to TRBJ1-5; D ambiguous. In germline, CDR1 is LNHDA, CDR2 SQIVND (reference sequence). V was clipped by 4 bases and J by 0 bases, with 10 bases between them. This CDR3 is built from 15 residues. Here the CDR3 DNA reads TGTGCCAGTAGTACCGTGGCATATAGCAATCAGCCCCAGCATTCT. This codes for CASSTVAYSNQPQHS.

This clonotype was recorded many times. CDR3 nucleotides: TGTGCCAGCAGCTTCGGCCGGGGGGAGAACACTGAAGCTTTCTTT. Its protein is CASSFGRGENTEAFF. The rearrangement uses TRBV7-9 and TRBJ1-1; perhaps TRBD1 as D (5 bases). Germline CDR1 SEHNR, CDR2 FQNEAQ (reference sequence). The CDR3 has 15 residues. V lost 3 bases and J 1 base, leaving 12 bases between the germline ends.

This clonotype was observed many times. CDR3: CASRADSSYIQYF. CDR3 bases: TGTGCCAGCAGGGCCGACAGTTCCTACATTCAGTACTTC. V gene TRBV6-1 combines with J gene TRBJ2-4; tentative D call: TRBD1 (5 bases). Germline assignment: CDR1 MNHNS and CDR2 SASEGT. The CDR3 extends over 13 amino acids. V lost 6 bases and J lost 8, with 14 bases in between.

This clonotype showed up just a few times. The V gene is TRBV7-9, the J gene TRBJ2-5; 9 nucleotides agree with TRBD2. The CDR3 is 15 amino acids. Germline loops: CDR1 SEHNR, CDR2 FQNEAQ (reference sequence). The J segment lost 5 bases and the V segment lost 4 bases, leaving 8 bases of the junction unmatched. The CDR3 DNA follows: TGTGCCAGCAGCTATATAGCGGGGGCTGGGGAGACCCAGTACTTC. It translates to CASSYIAGAGETQYF.

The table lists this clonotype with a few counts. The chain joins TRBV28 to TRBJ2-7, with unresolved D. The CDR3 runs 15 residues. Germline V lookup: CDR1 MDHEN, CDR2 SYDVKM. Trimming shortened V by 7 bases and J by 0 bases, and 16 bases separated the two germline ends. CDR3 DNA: TGTGCCAGCACCGGTCTGCGGAGCAGCTCCTACGAGCAGTACTTC. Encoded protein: CASTGLRSSSYEQYF.

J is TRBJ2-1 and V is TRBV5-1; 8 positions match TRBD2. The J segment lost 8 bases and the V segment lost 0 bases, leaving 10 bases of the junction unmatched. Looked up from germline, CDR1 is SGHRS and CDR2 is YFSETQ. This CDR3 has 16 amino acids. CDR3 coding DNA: TGCGCCAGCAGCTTGGCCCGACTAGCGCAAGGGCATGAGCAGTTCTTC. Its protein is CASSLARLAQGHEQFF.

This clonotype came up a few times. CDR3 sequence (DNA): TGTGCCAGCAGTGAATCTATTTGGGGTGGCAATCAGCCCCAGCATTTT. This codes for CASSESIWGGNQPQHF. The chain carries TRBV6-1 and TRBJ1-5; no reliable D call. The CDR3 is 16 residues long. The V gene's germline CDR1 is MNHNS and CDR2 SASEGT. The V gene lost 2 bases and the J gene lost 2 bases, with 13 bases spanning the gap.